The 8 T cell receptor beta chains in this list originate from one sample, sequenced in a study of T cells after yellow fever vaccination. Using its own MiXCR run on the 5' RACE reads, TCRdb lists one record per CDR3 protein. Of about 300,000 distinct CDR3 sequences listed, 6.8% are singletons. The sample in question was PBMCs, obtained around 45 days after the first yellow fever vaccination. These receptors all stem from a man aged 18 to 29 who received the YFV17D yellow fever vaccine.

The genes are TRBV7-2 and TRBJ2-5; possibly TRBD1 for D (5 bases). This CDR3 is 13 amino acids long. In germline, CDR1 is SGHTA, CDR2 FQGNSA. V was clipped by 5 bases and J by 3 bases, with 10 bases between them. CDR3 in amino acids: CASSARQKETQYF. In nucleotides, the CDR3 is TGTGCCAGCAGCGCCCGACAGAAAGAGACCCAGTACTTC.

This clonotype was recorded many times. V usage is TRBV20-1 and J usage is TRBJ2-7; 8 positions agree with TRBD1. CDR1 is DFQATT and CDR2 is SNEGSKA in the germline V gene (reference sequence). V trimming: 2 bases; J trimming: 7 bases; junction bases outside the gene matches: 4. The CDR3 sequence is 12 residues long. DNA for the CDR3: TGCAGTGCTAGACAGGGGGCCGGGGAGCAGTACTTC. Translated: CSARQGAGEQYF.

This clonotype was detected a few times. This rearrangement joins TRBV4-1 to TRBJ2-2; 9 positions match TRBD1. Germline CDR1 is MGHRA and CDR2 is YSYEKL. Trimming took 3 bases from V and 6 from J; bases not matched to a gene: 8. The CDR3 consists of 16 residues. CDR3 coding DNA: TGCGCCAGCAGCCACCTACAGGGGGCGGTCGCCGGGGAGCTGTTTTTT. Translation: CASSHLQGAVAGELFF.

J is TRBJ1-4 and V is TRBV6-1; 10 nucleotides line up with TRBD1. This CDR3 is built from 15 residues. The V gene's germline CDR1 is MNHNS and CDR2 SASEGT. The V and J ends lost 4 bases and 7 bases, in that order; junction bases with no gene match: 6. CDR3 sequence: CASSGGQGSVEKLFF. In DNA, the CDR3 is TGTGCCAGCAGTGGGGGACAGGGGTCTGTTGAAAAACTGTTTTTT.

This clonotype was counted a few times. The V and J genes are TRBV5-6 and TRBJ1-4; tentative D call: TRBD1 (6 bases). The CDR3 loop spans 12 amino acids. With 4 bases removed from V and 10 bases from J, the gap between germline ends came to 11 bases. Germline V gene data show CDR1 as SGHDT and CDR2 as YYEEEE. CDR3 sequence: CASSATGGKLFF. CDR3 nucleotide sequence: TGTGCCAGCAGCGCGACAGGTGGAAAACTGTTTTTT.

The chain has TRBV6-6 and TRBJ1-2; the D is unclear. The CDR3 totals 11 residues. Trimming stripped 3 bases from V and 8 bases from J, with 7 bases between. Per germline, CDR1 MNHNY and CDR2 SVGAGI (reference sequence). The CDR3 DNA follows: TGTGCCAGCAGTTATCTCGTCGGCTACACCTTC. It encodes CASSYLVGYTF.

This clonotype was observed a few times. The chain employs TRBV20-1 and TRBJ1-6; no clear D gene. V lost 1 base, J lost 6 bases, and 7 bases lay in between. The CDR3 is 13 amino acids. CDR1 is DFQATT, CDR2 SNEGSKA, per germline (reference sequence). CDR3 bases: TGCAGTGCTAGAGGGGCTACTAATTCACCCCTCCACTTT. Translating it yields CSARGATNSPLHF.

The chain links TRBV20-1 to TRBJ2-5; TRBD1 aligns across 10 bases. The V gene end was trimmed by 4 bases and the J gene end by 1 base; junction bases not matched to a gene: 6. Germline assignment: CDR1 DFQATT and CDR2 SNEGSKA (reference sequence). This CDR3 contains 15 residues. The CDR3 nucleotides are TGCAGTGCTACCCGACAGGGGGCGCGCCAAGAGACCCAGTACTTC. This sequence encodes CSATRQGARQETQYF.